This T cell receptor (beta chain) was recorded in a study of blood T cells in healthy people across ages. A sample-barcoded 5' primer and a J-beta primer mix were used in a second PCR of roughly 7 to 11 cycles. Each sample provided no less than 3 million CDR3-containing paired-end reads. TCRdb reprocessed the 5' RACE reads with MiXCR, giving one entry per CDR3 protein. Of more than 750,000 distinct CDR3 sequences in the sample, 25% to 30% are singletons; the top ten hold about 10%. Of note for this clonotype: Its antigen is still unknown. A read error is possible here, since a much larger clone lies one base away.

Study-wide points: Not knowing donor CMV status may have confounded expanded clonotype changes.

The CDR3 consists of 13 residues. CDR1 and CDR2 from the germline V gene are SGHNT and YYREEE (reference sequence). V lost 4 bases and J lost 11, with 18 bases in between. This same sample was also part of a study on T cells of mothers and their children.

This receptor was taken from a middle-aged woman in good health. The sequenced sample was blood. The rearrangement uses TRBV5-4 and TRBJ2-5; maybe TRBD2 (5 bases). CDR3 loop: CASSPGEMNEQYF. CDR3 DNA sequence: TGTGCCAGCAGCCCCGGGGAGATGAATGAGCAGTACTTC.